A selection of T cell receptor beta chains follows, all from one sample in a study of T-cell memory formation after mild COVID-19. TCRdb re-called the 5' RACE reads with MiXCR, one entry per CDR3 protein. The sample consists of 200,000 to 250,000 distinct CDR3 sequences, 15% to 19% of them appearing once. The sample taken for sequencing was PBMCs or a T cell subset sorted from them (not recorded which). Receptor source: an adult woman who had mild COVID-19 (a few samples of this study predate the infection). Cell type and time point are not known. The CDR3 runs from the conserved cysteine through the conserved F or W. The D gene is left open where the match is weak. Some rows have no size entry. The others give once, few or many, or a class for an expanded clone.

length	J	V	D	size	DNA	CDR3
16	TRBJ1-5	TRBV5-1	NA	few	TGCGCCAGCAGCTTGTGGCCAGTCAATAGCAATCAGCCCCAGCATTTT	CASSLWPVNSNQPQHF
15	TRBJ2-1	TRBV2	TRBD1	NA	TGTGCCACAGCTCCGACAGGGGGTTCCTACAATGAGCAGTTCTTC	CATAPTGGSYNEQFF
16	TRBJ2-1	TRBV5-1	TRBD2	NA	TGCGCCAGCAGCTTGAGTAGCGGGAGCCTAAACTATGAGCAGTTCTTC	CASSLSSGSLNYEQFF
13	TRBJ2-7	TRBV5-1	TRBD1	NA	TGCGCCAGCAGTTCAAAGACAGGGTACGAGCAGTACTTC	CASSSKTGYEQYF
14	TRBJ2-7	TRBV20-1	NA	few	TGCAGTGCTCCCCAGGGGCGCCCGGGCTACGAGCAGTACTTC	CSAPQGRPGYEQYF
14	TRBJ2-2	TRBV14	NA	NA	TGTGCCAGCAGCCTGACGGACAGTATCGGGGAGCTGTTTTTT	CASSLTDSIGELFF
15	TRBJ2-2	TRBV5-5	NA	many	TGTGCCAGCAGCGGATCAGGGCCGAACACCGGGGAGCTGTTTTTT	CASSGSGPNTGELFF
14	TRBJ2-3	TRBV20-1	TRBD2	NA	TGCAGTGCTACCCGGACTAGCGGGACAGATACGCAGTATTTT	CSATRTSGTDTQYF
14	TRBJ2-7	TRBV5-1	NA	few	TGCGCCAGCGACGCACGGGGCCCCTCCTACGAGCAGTACTTC	CASDARGPSYEQYF
15	TRBJ2-1	TRBV19	TRBD2	NA	TGTGCCAGTAGTCTCAGCGGGAGAGCCTACAATGAGCAGTTCTTC	CASSLSGRAYNEQFF
12	TRBJ1-1	TRBV7-8	TRBD1	NA	TGTGCCAGCAGTCAGATCACAGGGGGCGTTTTCTTT	CASSQITGGVFF
15	TRBJ1-4	TRBV12-3/TRBV12-4	NA	NA	TGTGCCAGCAGCCCTAACGGGGCAACTAATGAAAAACTGTTTTTT	CASSPNGATNEKLFF
12	TRBJ1-1	TRBV7-9	NA	few	TGTGCCAGCAGCCTGACAAACACTGAAGCTTTCTTT	CASSLTNTEAFF
12	TRBJ2-1	TRBV11-2	NA	NA	TGTGCCAGCAGGGGATTGATCAATGAGCAGTTCTTC	CASRGLINEQFF
15	TRBJ1-1	TRBV18	TRBD1	NA	TGTGCCAGCTCAAGACAGGGTAGAGGAAACACTGAAGCTTTCTTT	CASSRQGRGNTEAFF
12	TRBJ1-5	TRBV3-1	NA	many	TGTGCCAGCAGCCGATCCAATCAGCCCCAGCATTTT	CASSRSNQPQHF
17	TRBJ2-6	TRBV5-1	TRBD1	few	TGCGCCAGCAGCTTGGGGACAGGCATCTCTGGGGCCAACGTCATGACTTTC	CASSLGTGISGANVMTF
15	TRBJ1-2	TRBV5-1	TRBD1	few	TGCGCCAGCAGCGGGGATGACAGGGGGCGAGGTGGCTACACCTTC	CASSGDDRGRGGYTF
20	TRBJ2-1	TRBV20-1	TRBD2	many	TGCAGTGCTAGAGATTGGCGGGAGGGCGTCCTCCCCCTCCGTTACAATGAGCAGTTCTTC	CSARDWREGVLPLRYNEQFF
19	TRBJ2-3	TRBV7-2	TRBD2	few	TGTGCCAGCAGCTTAGCACCCAGGACTAGCGGCCGTGACACAGATACGCAGTATTTT	CASSLAPRTSGRDTDTQYF
16	TRBJ2-7	TRBV5-6	TRBD1	many	TGTGCCAGCAGCTGGGGACAGGGGGCCCCAAGTAGCGAGCAGTACTTC	CASSWGQGAPSSEQYF
14	TRBJ1-1	TRBV12-3/TRBV12-4	NA	few	TGTGCCAGCAGTCTGCTCAGGAGTAACACTGAAGCTTTCTTT	CASSLLRSNTEAFF
13	TRBJ1-2	TRBV2	TRBD1	NA	TGTGCCAGCGTTGACAGGGGATACTATGGCTACACCTTC	CASVDRGYYGYTF
16	TRBJ2-1	TRBV15	NA	few	TGTGCCACCAGCAGAGTAAGATCACGCCTCTACAATGAGCAGTTCTTC	CATSRVRSRLYNEQFF
15	TRBJ2-2	TRBV5-1	NA	few	TGCGCCAGCAGCTTGGCCAGGCTTGACACCGGGGAGCTGTTTTTT	CASSLARLDTGELFF
12	TRBJ2-2	TRBV2	NA	NA	TGTGCCAGCAGTGGATTCACCGGGGAGCTGTTTTTT	CASSGFTGELFF
12	TRBJ2-7	TRBV7-9	NA	NA	TGTGCCAGCAGCTTAGTAAGGCCTCAGCAGTACTTC	CASSLVRPQQYF
13	TRBJ2-7	TRBV6-5	NA	NA	TGTGCCAGCGGAGATAATGGGGACTACGAGCAGTACTTC	CASGDNGDYEQYF
13	TRBJ1-1	TRBV4-3	TRBD1	NA	TGCGCCAGCAGCCAAGAACAGGGGATTCAAGCTTTCTTT	CASSQEQGIQAFF
12	TRBJ1-5	TRBV12-3/TRBV12-4	NA	few	TGTGCCAGCAGTTTTATGAGTCAGCCCCAGCATTTT	CASSFMSQPQHF
12	TRBJ2-2	TRBV12-3/TRBV12-4	NA	many	TGTGCCAGCAGCCCCACTACCGGGGAGCTGTTTTTT	CASSPTTGELFF
17	TRBJ2-1	TRBV6-2/TRBV6-3	TRBD2	NA	TGTGCCAGCAGTTACCACATGCGCGGGGGGAACTACAATGAGCAGTTCTTC	CASSYHMRGGNYNEQFF
13	TRBJ1-2	TRBV5-4	TRBD1	NA	TGTGCCAGCAGCATGACAGGGGGCGCTGGCTACACCTTC	CASSMTGGAGYTF
17	TRBJ2-1	TRBV24-1	NA	few	TGTGCCACCAGTGATCAGTCTAAAGGGAGGCCGGACAGGGAGCAGTTCTTC	CATSDQSKGRPDREQFF
14	TRBJ2-5	TRBV7-7	NA	NA	TGTGCTAGCAGCCCACTCGGGACATCTGAGACCCAGTACTTC	CASSPLGTSETQYF